This T cell receptor beta chain originates from a study of blood T cell repertoires in COVID-19. In the study overall: COVID-19 samples from acute and convalescent phases originated in the United States, Italy and Spain.

CDR3 length: 15 residues. V was shortened by 2 bases and J by 6 bases, with 15 bases between the two germline ends. Germline CDR1 reads SGHTS; CDR2 reads YDEGEE. The assay was immunoSEQ multiplex PCR, and TCRdb's table has in-frame clones only and misses some. The profile shows 190,000 or so clones, approximately 87% of them singletons. The receptor was isolated from a woman aged 18-35 years who had recovered from COVID-19. Sequenced: peripheral blood. V and J are TRBV5-8 and TRBJ2-1; TRBD1 is a possible D gene (5 bases). In DNA, the CDR3 is TGTGCCAGCAGCTTAGGGGTCTACTTGCTCAATGAGCAGTTCTTC. Its protein product is CASSLGVYLLNEQFF.